This TCR beta chain was captured by sequencing in a study of blood T cell repertoires in COVID-19. As for the study in general: Whether acute or convalescent, the COVID-19 samples came from the United States, Italy and Spain. Nucleic acid was either cDNA or gDNA, and it came from T cells, B-cell-depleted T cells, or PBMCs.

The Seattle patients joined while their infection was active and were tracked longitudinally afterward. In the authors' workflow: Amplification of reference gene primers provided the estimated nucleated cell counts. Profiling relied on immunoSEQ multiplex PCR, and the TCRdb table lists in-frame clones only, not all of them. V, J and clone size are those of that table, while D and trimming were read from the DNA. The repertoire holds about 260,000 clones, roughly 86% seen once, with roughly 12% in the top ten. This clonotype originated in a woman aged 25 to 45 with COVID-19, enrolled during active disease. The source material was peripheral blood.

The CDR3, as DNA: TGTGCCAGCTCCCGGCTGCGGGTGAACAATGAGCAGTTCTTC. Its protein product is CASSRLRVNNEQFF. The genes are TRBV27 and TRBJ2-1; a weak D match, TRBD2 (5 bases). The germline V gene encodes CDR1 MNHEY and CDR2 SMNVEV (reference sequence). V lost 8 bases to trimming and J lost 5 bases, with 16 bases between them. CDR3 length: 14 residues.